This T cell receptor beta chain came from a study of blood T cell repertoires in COVID-19. Study at large: Sample material is recorded as cDNA or gDNA derived from T cells, B-cell-depleted T cells, or PBMCs.

TCRdb keeps only in-frame clones here, not all; method: immunoSEQ multiplex PCR. The sample shows some 170,000 clones, approximately 85% of them seen only once. Germline assignment: CDR1 SEHNR and CDR2 FQNEAQ (reference sequence). The CDR3 has 14 amino acids. V was pared by 4 bases and J by 4 bases, with 13 bases between. Sequencing was performed on PBMCs or T cells enriched from blood (not recorded which). The chain combines TRBV7-9 with TRBJ1-2, with a weak D call TRBD1 (6 bases). This TCR was sampled from a man aged 40-49 years who had recovered from COVID-19. CDR3 protein: CASSYDRRIYGYTF. DNA for the CDR3: TGTGCCAGCAGCTACGACAGGCGAATCTATGGCTACACCTTC. Variable domain in full (rest from reference TRBV7-9 and TRBJ1-2): DTGVSQNPRHKITKRGQNVTFRCDPISEHNRLYWYRQTLGQGPEFLTYFQNEAQLEKSRLLSDRFSAERPKGSFSTLEIQRTEQGDSAMYLCASSYDRRIYGYTFGSGTRLTVV.